The 23 T cell receptor beta chains reported below all come from one sample, sequenced in a study of chemoradiotherapy in HPV16-positive cancers. Repertoires were generated with immunoSEQ multiplex PCR, while TCRdb's copy carries only in-frame clones and drops some. The sample lists around 6,200 clones, over 60% occurring once. Source: tumor tissue, taken from a patient who underwent chemoradiotherapy. The receptors were sampled from a human donor with HPV-associated anogenital cancer.

V and J are TRBV27 and TRBJ2-7; 7 bases are a match to TRBD2. Germline V gene data show CDR1 as MNHEY and CDR2 as SMNVEV (reference sequence). The CDR3 consists of 16 residues. The V and J ends lost 5 bases and 6 bases, in that order; junction bases with no gene match: 16. CDR3 DNA: TGTGCCAGCAGTAAGGGCGCGGGAGCGGGGTCTCTCGAGCAGTACTTC. Translating it yields CASSKGAGAGSLEQYF.

V and J are TRBV19 and TRBJ2-6; TRBD1 aligns across 8 bases. Germline values: CDR1 LNHDA, CDR2 SQIVND (reference sequence). The trim removed 5 bases at V and 0 bases at J, leaving 6 bases unmatched. The CDR3 loop spans 17 amino acids. DNA for the CDR3: TGTGCCAGTAGTCCAGGACAGGGCTACTCTGGGGCCAACGTCCTGACTTTC. This encodes CASSPGQGYSGANVLTF.

The CDR3 loop reads CASSQGQTNEKLFF. In DNA, the CDR3 is TGCGCCAGCAGCCAAGGACAGACTAATGAAAAACTGTTTTTT. The chain has TRBV4-1 and TRBJ1-4, with D possibly being TRBD1 (5 bases). The CDR3 has 14 amino acids. Germline CDR1 reads MGHRA; CDR2 reads YSYEKL. V was cut by 1 base and J by 2 bases, with 5 bases left in between.

The chain joins TRBV18 to TRBJ1-1; a weak D match, TRBD1 (6 bases). The germline V gene has CDR1 KGHSH and CDR2 LQKENI. With 2 bases removed from V and 8 bases from J, the gap between germline ends came to 9 bases. This CDR3 comprises 12 residues. In DNA, the CDR3 is TGTGCCAGCTCACCAAGGCAGGGGGAAGCTTTCTTT. Translating gives CASSPRQGEAFF.

The chain joins TRBV10-1 to TRBJ2-2, with D possibly being TRBD1 or TRBD2 (5 bases each). Between the trimmed V and J ends, which lost 5 bases and 2 bases, there was a span of 15 bases. CDR1 WNHNN and CDR2 SYGVQD come from the germline V gene (reference sequence). This CDR3 is built from 16 residues. CDR3 sequence: CASSPTGTFNTGELFF. Here the CDR3 DNA reads TGCGCCAGCAGTCCAACCGGGACGTTCAACACCGGGGAGCTGTTTTTT.

The genes are TRBV4-2 and TRBJ2-7; D might be TRBD2 (6 bases). CDR1 is LGHNA, CDR2 YNFKEQ, per germline. The CDR3 runs to 12 residues. With 6 bases removed from V and 6 bases from J, the gap between germline ends came to 12 bases. The DNA for the CDR3 is TGTGCCAGCAGACTCGGGACTCGCGAGCAGTACTTC. Amino acid sequence: CASRLGTREQYF.

This sequence joins TRBV28 and TRBJ1-1; a weak D match, TRBD1 (6 bases). Trimming cost V 8 bases and J 1 base, with 14 bases left between them. Germline loops: CDR1 MDHEN, CDR2 SYDVKM. The CDR3 has 14 residues. The CDR3 is CASRSLQGNTEAFF. In DNA form, the CDR3 reads TGTGCCAGCCGTTCGCTACAGGGGAACACTGAAGCTTTCTTT.

This clone was detected a few times. The rearrangement links TRBV29-1 to TRBJ1-1; 7 bases are a match to TRBD1. Germline lookup yields CDR1 SQVTM and CDR2 ANQGSEA. With 4 bases clipped from V and 1 base from J, the junction kept 6 bases outside the gene matches. This CDR3 contains 14 residues. The CDR3 loop is CSVGDSRWNTEAFF. The CDR3 DNA follows: TGCAGCGTTGGGGACAGCCGTTGGAACACTGAAGCTTTCTTT.

The CDR3 coding sequence is TGTGCCAGCAGCTTGGCCGGGCGAGCTAAAGAGACCCAGTACTTC. This sequence encodes CASSLAGRAKETQYF. The chain employs TRBV5-8 and TRBJ2-5; D gene ambiguous. The V end lost 0 bases, the J end lost 3 bases, and 12 bases lay between the germline ends. The CDR3 is 15 residues long. Germline assignment: CDR1 SGHTS and CDR2 YDEGEE.

The J gene is TRBJ2-6, the V gene TRBV27; 8 nucleotides line up with TRBD1. Trimming took 3 bases from V and 5 from J; bases not matched to a gene: 3. CDR3 size: 15 residues. CDR1 MNHEY and CDR2 SMNVEV come from the germline V gene (reference sequence). The CDR3 bases are TGTGCCAGCAGTTTGCAGGGGGCCAGGGCCAACGTCCTGACTTTC. Protein sequence: CASSLQGARANVLTF.

This clone was picked up a small number of times. J is TRBJ1-1 and V is TRBV7-6; the match to TRBD1 covers 7 bases. The germline V gene encodes CDR1 SGHVS and CDR2 FNYEAQ. The CDR3 sequence is 15 residues long. Trimming took 1 base from V and 2 from J; bases not matched to a gene: 4. The CDR3 region has the DNA TGTGCCAGCAGCTTAGGAACAGGGGTAAACACTGAAGCTTTCTTT. Translated: CASSLGTGVNTEAFF. The whole variable domain, remainder taken from reference TRBV7-6 and TRBJ1-1, is GAGVSQSPRYKVTKRGQDVALRCDPISGHVSLYWYRQALGQGPEFLTYFNYEAQQDKSGLPNDRFSAERPEGSISTLTIQRTEQRDSAMYRCASSLGTGVNTEAFFGQGTRLTVV.

This clone has only a few counts. The chain carries TRBV7-6 and TRBJ2-7; TRBD2 matches 7 bases. V was clipped by 3 bases and J by 0 bases; unmatched bases: 5. The CDR3 spans 15 residues. CDR1 is SGHVS, CDR2 FNYEAQ, per germline. In nucleotides, the CDR3 is TGTGCCAGCAGCTTGGCTAGCGGTCTCTCCTACGAGCAGTACTTC. Translating it yields CASSLASGLSYEQYF.

The table lists this clone with a few counts. The genes are TRBV13 and TRBJ2-1; the D gene is possibly TRBD2 (5 bases). Germline V CDR1 and CDR2: PRHDT, FYEKMQ (reference sequence). The CDR3 sequence is 18 residues long. Trimming took 1 base from V and 9 from J, leaving 25 bases between them. The DNA of the CDR3 is TGTGCCAGCAGCTTAGATGGTGGCGGGCCTAAGACTCAGGCTGAGCAGTTCTTC. Translation gives CASSLDGGGPKTQAEQFF.

This clone showed up just once. The gene calls are TRBV11-3 and TRBJ1-1; 9 nucleotides align to TRBD1. The germline V gene has CDR1 SGHNT and CDR2 YENEEA. After removal of 2 bases from V and 1 base from J, the junction contained 8 bases not matched to a gene. The CDR3 is made up of 17 amino acids. The CDR3 DNA reads TGTGCCAGCAGCTTATTCGGACAGGGGACGACGAACACTGAAGCTTTCTTT. Protein: CASSLFGQGTTNTEAFF.

The chain couples TRBV5-1 to TRBJ2-5, with D hard to call. Between the trimmed V and J ends, which lost 4 bases and 0 bases, there was a span of 4 bases. Germline values: CDR1 SGHRS, CDR2 YFSETQ. The CDR3 is 12 residues long. The CDR3 protein is CASSPYQETQYF. The DNA of the CDR3 is TGCGCCAGCAGCCCGTACCAAGAGACCCAGTACTTC.

The V and J genes are TRBV11-3 and TRBJ1-1; D might be TRBD1 (6 bases). Germline V CDR1 and CDR2: SGHNT, YENEEA. V was shortened by 7 bases and J by 3 bases, with 12 bases between the two germline ends. The CDR3 has 13 amino acids. This CDR3 reads CASNTGLYTEAFF. In DNA form, the CDR3 reads TGTGCCAGCAACACAGGGCTCTACACTGAAGCTTTCTTT. Supplemented by reference TRBV11-3 and TRBJ1-1, the full variable domain reads EAGVVQSPRYKIIEKKQPVAFWCNPISGHNTLYWYLQNLGQGPELLIRYENEEAVDDSQLPKDRFSAERLKGVDSTLKIQPAELGDSAVYLCASNTGLYTEAFFGQGTRLTVV.

This chain connects TRBV4-1 to TRBJ2-1; D not certain. CDR3 length equals 14 residues. V shed 0 bases and J shed 3 bases, with 6 bases lying between them. From germline, CDR1 is MGHRA and CDR2 YSYEKL. Here the CDR3 DNA reads TGCGCCAGCAGCCAAGAAGGCAGCTACAATGAGCAGTTCTTC. Its protein is CASSQEGSYNEQFF.

The chain employs TRBV4-2 and TRBJ1-1; D remains ambiguous. CDR1 LGHNA and CDR2 YNFKEQ come from the germline V gene. The CDR3 runs to 18 residues. V lost 1 base, J lost 4 bases, and 22 bases lay in between. In DNA form, the CDR3 reads TGTGCCAGCAGCCAAGTCTCTTTCAGCGAGGGTTCTCGCACTGAAGCTTTCTTT. This translates into CASSQVSFSEGSRTEAFF.

This chain joins TRBV10-3 and TRBJ2-7, with D unclear. The germline V gene encodes CDR1 ENHRY and CDR2 SYGVKD. This CDR3 has 17 residues. The ends were cut back, 3 bases at V and 0 bases at J, with 18 bases in the middle. The CDR3 here is CAISEVGWPLSSYEQYF. The CDR3 DNA reads TGTGCCATCAGTGAAGTAGGGTGGCCGCTCTCCTCCTACGAGCAGTACTTC.

The rearrangement joins TRBV12-5 to TRBJ2-1; 9 bases agree with TRBD2. Unmatched junction bases numbered 7, after V lost 2 bases and J lost 2 bases. The CDR3 sequence is 17 residues long. CDR1 and CDR2 from the germline V gene are LGHNT and FRNRAP. The CDR3 loop is CASGLPPGTSPYNEQFF. The CDR3 DNA reads TGTGCTAGTGGTTTGCCCCCCGGGACTAGCCCCTACAATGAGCAGTTCTTC.

The chain is built from TRBV18 and TRBJ1-1, with D perhaps TRBD1 (5 bases). This CDR3 comprises 13 residues. The germline gives CDR1 KGHSH, CDR2 LQKENI. The V gene lost 2 bases and the J gene lost 8 bases, with 12 bases spanning the gap. The CDR3 DNA is TGTGCCAGCTCACCAGAGGGTGGGGGAGAAGCTTTCTTT. This encodes CASSPEGGGEAFF.

The chain carries TRBV18 and TRBJ2-7; D is ambiguous. Germline-derived CDR1 and CDR2 are KGHSH and LQKENI. The V end lost 0 bases, the J end lost 3 bases, and 6 bases lay between the germline ends. This CDR3 is built from 13 residues. DNA of the CDR3: TGTGCCAGCTCACCACCGACAAGCTACGAGCAGTACTTC. As protein: CASSPPTSYEQYF.

Regarding this clone: Germline and junction disagree at one end, which may indicate a read error. The CDR3 DNA reads TGTGCTAGCAGCCCCGGGACTAGCGGACGGAGTGAGCAGTTCTTC. Residues: CASSPGTSGRSEQFF. This chain links TRBV7-7 with TRBJ2-1, with 11 positions matching TRBD2. Germline assignment: CDR1 SSHAT and CDR2 FNYEAQ (reference sequence). The CDR3 is made up of 15 amino acids.